The next 18 T cell receptor beta chains were all read from a single sample in a study of T-cell memory formation after mild COVID-19. MiXCR, applied by TCRdb to the 5' RACE reads, yields one record per CDR3 protein. This table has 470,000 or so distinct CDR3 sequences, roughly 20% appearing once. The specimen was PBMCs or a T cell subset sorted from them (not recorded which). The receptors stem from an adult woman who had mild COVID-19 (a few samples of this study predate the infection). Cell type and time point are not known.

The V call is TRBV29-1, the J call TRBJ1-1; D not resolved. The length of the CDR3 is 12 residues. Germline V lookup: CDR1 SQVTM, CDR2 ANQGSEA. V was pared by 5 bases and J by 1 base, with 8 bases between. In nucleotides, the CDR3 is TGCAGCGTTCAAAGGCAGAACACTGAAGCTTTCTTT. It specifies CSVQRQNTEAFF.

This clonotype was found many times. The CDR3 region has the DNA TGCGCCAGCGCGGCGGGAGTCGATTTCACAGATACGCAGTATTTT. It specifies CASAAGVDFTDTQYF. The chain joins TRBV5-1 to TRBJ2-3, with 7 bases aligning to TRBD2. The trim removed 7 bases at V and 2 bases at J, leaving 10 bases unmatched. Per germline, CDR1 SGHRS and CDR2 YFSETQ. The CDR3 contains 15 residues.

A few counts support this clonotype. The genes are TRBV29-1 and TRBJ2-5; D not certain. The CDR3 loop spans 14 amino acids. Trimming took 2 bases from V and 2 from J, leaving 12 bases between them. Per the germline V gene, CDR1 is SQVTM and CDR2 is ANQGSEA. Written as DNA, the CDR3 is TGCAGCGTTGAATTCGCGGTAGAACAAGAGACCCAGTACTTC. It specifies CSVEFAVEQETQYF.

The chain couples TRBV20-1 to TRBJ1-5; TRBD1 aligns across 8 bases. V gave up 6 bases and J gave up 7 bases; unmatched junction bases: 8. This CDR3 has 13 amino acids. The V gene's germline CDR1 is DFQATT and CDR2 SNEGSKA (reference sequence). DNA for the CDR3: TGCAGTGCAACTGCAGGGGGCATCCAGCCCCAGCATTTT. Protein product: CSATAGGIQPQHF.

V is TRBV7-2 and J is TRBJ2-5, with D tentatively TRBD2 (5 bases). Trimming stripped 3 bases from V and 4 bases from J, with 12 bases between. This CDR3 is built from 14 residues. Germline-derived CDR1 and CDR2 are SGHTA and FQGNSA. This CDR3 reads CASSFRFGVETQYF. CDR3 DNA: TGTGCCAGCAGCTTTCGATTCGGGGTAGAGACCCAGTACTTC.

This chain links TRBV25-1 with TRBJ2-7, with 9 positions matching TRBD2. The V gene's germline CDR1 is MGHDK and CDR2 SYGVNS. Trimming at V came to 0 bases and at J to 6 bases, leaving 12 bases not matched to a gene. CDR3 size: 17 residues. The CDR3 DNA reads TGTGCCAGCAGTGAATATCCAGTTCTTAGCGGGAGAGGCGAGCAGTACTTC. This translates into CASSEYPVLSGRGEQYF.

The rearrangement links TRBV20-1 to TRBJ2-1; 12 bases align to TRBD2. The CDR3 contains 15 residues. CDR1 and CDR2 (germline): DFQATT, SNEGSKA (reference sequence). V lost 5 bases and J lost 8; bases outside the gene matches: 10. This CDR3 is CSASGLAGKTYEQFF. The DNA for the CDR3 is TGCAGTGCTTCCGGACTAGCGGGGAAGACGTATGAGCAGTTCTTC.

This clonotype occurred a few times. The chain combines TRBV6-5 with TRBJ1-6; a possible D gene is TRBD1 (6 bases). Trimming stripped 2 bases from V and 12 bases from J, with 8 bases between. The CDR3 spans 12 residues. Germline values: CDR1 MNHEY, CDR2 SVGAGI. CDR3 sequence (DNA): TGTGCCAGCAGTTACAGGGGGGGACCCCTCCACTTT. It specifies CASSYRGGPLHF.

The gene calls are TRBV6-6 and TRBJ2-7; D is uncertain. Trimming took off 4 bases at V and 1 base at J, with 17 bases between the two ends. The CDR3 sequence is 16 residues long. From germline, CDR1 is MNHNY and CDR2 SVGAGI (reference sequence). The chain's CDR3 is CASSFMSGPTSYEQYF. In DNA form, the CDR3 reads TGTGCCAGCAGTTTCATGTCCGGGCCTACGTCCTACGAGCAGTACTTC.

This clonotype has a handful of counts. This chain uses TRBV7-2 with TRBJ1-2; D gene ambiguous. The CDR3 runs 13 residues. The germline CDR1 and CDR2 sequences are SGHTA and FQGNSA. V shed 0 bases and J shed 5 bases, with 7 bases lying between them. In DNA, the CDR3 is TGTGCCAGCAGCTTAGCGTCGGCATATGGCTACACCTTC. It translates to CASSLASAYGYTF.

This clonotype showed up many times. V is TRBV7-9 and J is TRBJ1-1; a weak D match, TRBD1 (5 bases). This CDR3 spans 14 amino acids. The germline V gene encodes CDR1 SEHNR and CDR2 FQNEAQ (reference sequence). Trimming cost V 7 bases and J 7 bases, with 19 bases left between them. CDR3 bases: TGTGCCAGCACCTCCACGAGGGGTGGACTTGAAGCTTTCTTT. As protein: CASTSTRGGLEAFF.

This clonotype was detected a few times. This chain connects TRBV7-9 to TRBJ2-7, with 7 bases aligning to TRBD2. This CDR3 is built from 13 residues. Germline V gives CDR1 SEHNR, CDR2 FQNEAQ (reference sequence). V lost 4 bases and J lost 2; bases outside the gene matches: 2. For the CDR3, the DNA is TGTGCCAGCAGCTGGGAGGGCCCCTACGAGCAGTACTTC. Residues: CASSWEGPYEQYF.

This chain joins TRBV7-9 and TRBJ2-7, with D perhaps TRBD2 (5 bases). The CDR3 runs 14 residues. V lost 5 bases and J lost 6, with 17 bases in between. Germline V gene data show CDR1 as SEHNR and CDR2 as FQNEAQ (reference sequence). The DNA of the CDR3 is TGTGCCAGCAGCGGACTCGGTCCGTTCGGCGAGCAGTACTTC. Its translation: CASSGLGPFGEQYF.

V and J are TRBV7-2 and TRBJ2-2; no clear D gene. In germline, CDR1 is SGHTA, CDR2 FQGNSA. V dropped 2 bases and J dropped 4 bases, with 11 bases sitting between them. The CDR3 totals 15 residues. The CDR3 loop is CASSLLGSITGELFF. The CDR3 DNA reads TGTGCCAGCAGCTTATTGGGGTCGATCACCGGGGAGCTGTTTTTT.

This chain joins TRBV6-1 and TRBJ1-5; no definite D call. V gave up 2 bases and J gave up 7 bases, with 6 bases separating them. CDR1 and CDR2 from the germline V gene are MNHNS and SASEGT. The CDR3 contains 12 residues. CDR3 in DNA: TGTGCCAGCAGTGAATGGGAGCAGCCCCAGCATTTT. This codes for CASSEWEQPQHF.

This clonotype was counted many times. The chain uses TRBV14 and TRBJ2-1; unclear D gene. The CDR3 spans 15 residues. Trimming cost V 4 bases and J 0 bases, with 10 bases left between them. CDR1 is SGHDN, CDR2 FVKESK, per germline. In DNA form, the CDR3 reads TGTGCCAGCAGCCCGAAGCTATACTCCTACAATGAGCAGTTCTTC. Its protein product is CASSPKLYSYNEQFF.

CDR3 in DNA: TGTGCCAGCAGCCTTGATTATTTGGGAGGCGGTCAGCCCCAGCATTTT. It codes for CASSLDYLGGGQPQHF. The gene calls are TRBV7-2 and TRBJ1-5; D not certain. V lost 5 bases, J lost 6 bases, and 20 bases lay in between. CDR1 and CDR2 (germline): SGHTA, FQGNSA. This CDR3 is 16 amino acids long.

Regarding this clonotype: The conserved phenylalanine or tryptophan normally closing the CDR3 is absent here, so this likely arose from a read error. CDR3 sequence (DNA): TGTGCCAGCAGTTGGGCGGATACGCAGTATGTT. Its protein product is CASSWADTQYV. This chain connects TRBV12-3 or TRBV12-4 to TRBJ2-3; no clear D. CDR3 size: 11 residues. The V and J ends lost 4 bases and 6 bases respectively, with 5 bases between them.